This is a list of T cell receptor beta chains from one sample in a study of early T cells in non-severe SARS-CoV-2 infection. TCRdb itself ran the 5' RACE reads through MiXCR, one entry per CDR3 protein. The data hold 55,000 to 70,000 distinct CDR3 sequences, with just under 5% observed a single time. The sequenced sample consisted of whole blood. These receptors came from an adult who was a healthcare worker with PCR-confirmed SARS-CoV-2 infection or an uninfected control (not recorded which). Both conserved end residues are part of each CDR3. A D gene is named only where the DNA matches it firmly. Expanded clones get a size class; other rows say once, few or many, or leave the size out.

clone_size: many
cdr3_length: 14
j_call: TRBJ2-7
d_call: .
v_call: TRBV29-1
cdr3_aa: CSVKGPYPSYEQYF
cdr3_nt: TGCAGCGTTAAAGGGCCCTATCCCTCCTACGAGCAGTACTTC

clone_size: many
cdr3_length: 14
j_call: TRBJ1-1
d_call: .
v_call: TRBV11-2
cdr3_aa: CASSPPTGNTEAFF
cdr3_nt: TGTGCCAGCAGCCCCCCGACAGGGAACACTGAAGCTTTCTTT

clone_size: many
cdr3_length: 12
j_call: TRBJ1-1
d_call: .
v_call: TRBV29-1
cdr3_aa: CSLDEGNTEAFF
cdr3_nt: TGCAGCTTAGATGAGGGGAACACTGAAGCTTTCTTT

clone_size: few
cdr3_length: 14
j_call: TRBJ2-7
d_call: .
v_call: TRBV4-2
cdr3_aa: CASSQVGASYEQYF
cdr3_nt: TGTGCCAGCAGCCAGGTAGGGGCGTCCTACGAGCAGTACTTC

clone_size: many
cdr3_length: 17
j_call: TRBJ2-3
d_call: .
v_call: TRBV6-6
cdr3_aa: CASSYEETGLVPDTQYF
cdr3_nt: TGTGCCAGCAGTTACGAAGAAACCGGCCTCGTTCCAGATACGCAGTATTTT

clone_size: many
cdr3_length: 15
j_call: TRBJ2-4
d_call: TRBD2
v_call: TRBV27
cdr3_aa: CASRYSGGAKNIQYF
cdr3_nt: TGTGCCAGCAGATATAGCGGGGGAGCCAAAAACATTCAGTACTTC

clone_size: many
cdr3_length: 14
j_call: TRBJ1-3
d_call: TRBD1
v_call: TRBV3-1
cdr3_aa: CASSQTGSGNTIYF
cdr3_nt: TGTGCCAGCAGCCAGACAGGGTCCGGAAACACCATATATTTT

clone_size: many
cdr3_length: 14
j_call: TRBJ2-3
d_call: .
v_call: TRBV30
cdr3_aa: CAWSAKLAPQAQYF
cdr3_nt: TGTGCCTGGAGTGCTAAACTAGCTCCTCAAGCGCAGTATTTT

clone_size: many
cdr3_length: 16
j_call: TRBJ1-4
d_call: .
v_call: TRBV9
cdr3_aa: CASSAAAGRGGEKLFF
cdr3_nt: TGTGCCAGCAGCGCGGCAGCCGGCAGGGGTGGTGAAAAACTGTTTTTT

clone_size: many
cdr3_length: 14
j_call: TRBJ1-1
d_call: .
v_call: TRBV15
cdr3_aa: CATSTSGWDTEAFF
cdr3_nt: TGTGCCACCAGCACATCAGGGTGGGACACTGAAGCTTTCTTT

clone_size: few
cdr3_length: 17
j_call: TRBJ2-6
d_call: .
v_call: TRBV10-1
cdr3_aa: CASSDGTGSSGANVLTF
cdr3_nt: TGCGCCAGCAGTGACGGGACGGGAAGCTCTGGGGCCAACGTCCTGACTTTC

clone_size: many
cdr3_length: 14
j_call: TRBJ2-7
d_call: TRBD2
v_call: TRBV20-1
cdr3_aa: CSAPLAGASGEQYF
cdr3_nt: TGCAGTGCTCCTTTAGCGGGAGCGAGCGGCGAGCAGTACTTC

clone_size: many
cdr3_length: 12
j_call: TRBJ1-1
d_call: .
v_call: TRBV20-1
cdr3_aa: CSARPRGSEAFF
cdr3_nt: TGCAGTGCTAGACCAAGGGGTTCTGAAGCTTTCTTT

clone_size: .
cdr3_length: 16
j_call: TRBJ2-7
d_call: .
v_call: TRBV14
cdr3_aa: CASSQGDSYRPYEQYF
cdr3_nt: TGTGCCAGCAGCCAAGGGGACTCCTATCGACCCTACGAGCAGTACTTC

clone_size: .
cdr3_length: 15
j_call: TRBJ2-5
d_call: .
v_call: TRBV3-1
cdr3_aa: CASSQEGGWQETQYF
cdr3_nt: TGTGCCAGCAGCCAAGAAGGGGGGTGGCAGGAGACCCAGTACTTC

clone_size: many
cdr3_length: 13
j_call: TRBJ2-1
d_call: .
v_call: TRBV19
cdr3_aa: CASRGANYNEQFF
cdr3_nt: TGTGCCAGCCGGGGGGCCAATTACAATGAGCAGTTCTTC

clone_size: many
cdr3_length: 11
j_call: TRBJ2-5
d_call: .
v_call: TRBV12-3/TRBV12-4
cdr3_aa: CASSRGVTQYF
cdr3_nt: TGTGCCAGCAGTCGAGGTGTGACCCAGTACTTC

clone_size: many
cdr3_length: 14
j_call: TRBJ1-1
d_call: .
v_call: TRBV12-3/TRBV12-4
cdr3_aa: CASSLVRTNTEAFF
cdr3_nt: TGTGCCAGCAGTTTAGTACGGACGAACACTGAAGCTTTCTTT

clone_size: many
cdr3_length: 15
j_call: TRBJ1-6
d_call: .
v_call: TRBV20-1
cdr3_aa: CSASPSGGRNSPLHF
cdr3_nt: TGCAGTGCTAGCCCCTCCGGGGGACGGAATTCACCCCTCCACTTT

clone_size: many
cdr3_length: 14
j_call: TRBJ1-2
d_call: TRBD1
v_call: TRBV9
cdr3_aa: CASSHTGGSDGYTF
cdr3_nt: TGTGCCAGCAGCCATACAGGGGGATCGGATGGCTACACCTTC

clone_size: .
cdr3_length: 18
j_call: TRBJ2-3
d_call: .
v_call: TRBV24-1
cdr3_aa: CATSDPSYRGRPTDTQYF
cdr3_nt: TGTGCCACCAGTGATCCGTCCTATCGTGGGAGGCCCACAGATACGCAGTATTTT

clone_size: .
cdr3_length: 17
j_call: TRBJ2-4
d_call: .
v_call: TRBV3-1
cdr3_aa: CASSRAQGWAGKNIQYF
cdr3_nt: TGTGCCAGCAGCCGGGCACAGGGATGGGCTGGCAAAAACATTCAGTACTTC

clone_size: .
cdr3_length: 13
j_call: TRBJ1-1
d_call: TRBD1
v_call: TRBV24-1
cdr3_aa: CATSDFDRGEAFF
cdr3_nt: TGTGCCACCAGTGACTTCGACAGGGGTGAAGCTTTCTTT

clone_size: few
cdr3_length: 14
j_call: TRBJ2-1
d_call: .
v_call: TRBV20-1
cdr3_aa: CSARDPITGEGQFF
cdr3_nt: TGCAGTGCTAGAGATCCTATCACAGGGGAGGGGCAGTTCTTC